This T cell receptor (beta chain) is drawn from a study of T cell responses to AZD1222 COVID-19 vaccine. Findings and limits, study-wide: Spike-wide vaccine-associated CD4 TCRs dominated at 160-218 and 743-854.

Libraries were prepared by immunoSEQ multiplex PCR; TCRdb keeps only in-frame clonotypes and omits some of them. There are approximately 60,000 clones in the sample; about 90% occur only once, and around 17% lies in the top ten. From germline, CDR1 is LGHNA and CDR2 YNFKEQ. The V gene end was trimmed by 4 bases and the J gene end by 7 bases; junction bases not matched to a gene: 12. The CDR3 length is 15 residues. Concerning this clone itself: Its antigen is not identified.

The source of this sequence is an adult in good health. The genes are TRBV4-2 and TRBJ2-7; 8 nucleotides align to TRBD2. The input for sequencing was peripheral blood, taken on day 0 of AZD1222 vaccination. The CDR3 loop reads CASSPHLGLVEEQYF. The CDR3 region has the DNA TGTGCCAGCAGCCCTCACCTGGGACTAGTAGAGGAGCAGTACTTC.